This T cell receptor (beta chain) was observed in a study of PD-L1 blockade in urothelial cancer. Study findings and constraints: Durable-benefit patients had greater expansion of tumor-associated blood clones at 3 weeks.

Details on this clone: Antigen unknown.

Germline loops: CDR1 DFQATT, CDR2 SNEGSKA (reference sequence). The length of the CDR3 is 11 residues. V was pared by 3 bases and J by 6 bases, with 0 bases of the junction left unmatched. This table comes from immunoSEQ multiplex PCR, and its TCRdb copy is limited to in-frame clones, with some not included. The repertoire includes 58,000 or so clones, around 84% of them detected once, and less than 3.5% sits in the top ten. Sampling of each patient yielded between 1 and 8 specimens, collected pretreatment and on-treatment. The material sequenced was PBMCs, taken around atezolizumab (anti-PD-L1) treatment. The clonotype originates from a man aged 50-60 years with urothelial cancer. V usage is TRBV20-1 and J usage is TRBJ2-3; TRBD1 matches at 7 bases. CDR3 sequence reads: CSASRGDTQYF. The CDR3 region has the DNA TGCAGTGCTAGCAGGGGGGATACGCAGTATTTT.